The 14 T cell receptor beta chains reported below all come from one sample, sequenced in a study of circulating and synovial CD4+ cells in juvenile arthritis. Assay used: immunoSEQ multiplex PCR; TCRdb lists only in-frame clones, some missing. Among around 35,000 clones listed, 95% were seen once. Sequenced: CD4+ T cells from blood. The receptors come from a human donor with juvenile idiopathic arthritis.

The CDR3 DNA follows: TGTGCCAGCAGTCCGACAGTTCAGAAATTCGAAGCTTTCTTT. This encodes CASSPTVQKFEAFF. The V and J genes are TRBV28 and TRBJ1-1, with a tentative D call TRBD1 (5 bases). Germline loops: CDR1 MDHEN, CDR2 SYDVKM. Trimming removed 5 bases from V and 8 bases from J, with 18 bases in between. The CDR3 totals 14 residues.

CDR3 region: CASSRGAGLFWDGYTF. The CDR3 region has the DNA TGTGCCAGTAGTCGCGGAGCGGGGCTGTTCTGGGATGGCTACACCTTC. This chain joins TRBV19 and TRBJ1-2, with TRBD1 as a possible D gene (5 bases). The CDR3 runs 16 residues. V was clipped by 5 bases and J by 6 bases, with 22 bases between them. Per the germline V gene, CDR1 is LNHDA and CDR2 is SQIVND (reference sequence).

The chain carries TRBV10-1 and TRBJ1-2, with 7 positions matching TRBD1. The CDR3 loop spans 16 amino acids. CDR1 and CDR2 (germline): WNHNN, SYGVQD (reference sequence). With 5 bases clipped from V and 5 bases from J, the junction kept 14 bases outside the gene matches. CDR3 sequence (DNA): TGCGCCAGCAGTCGAACCCGACAGGGACCCCTTTATGGCTACACCTTC. This gives the protein CASSRTRQGPLYGYTF.

The rearrangement links TRBV2 to TRBJ2-7; 7 bases are a match to TRBD1. With 6 bases clipped from V and 3 bases from J, the junction kept 5 bases outside the gene matches. The germline V gene has CDR1 SNHLY and CDR2 FYNNEI. The CDR3 spans 13 residues. CDR3 in DNA: TGTGCCAGCAGCCCGACAGGGTTCTACGAGCAGTACTTC. Protein product: CASSPTGFYEQYF.

The CDR3 DNA sequence: TGTGCCAGCACAGCTTTGGGGCTGGGGCCCACCGAATCACCCCTCCACTTT. Its protein product is CASTALGLGPTESPLHF. This sequence joins TRBV7-2 and TRBJ1-6, with D tentatively TRBD1 (5 bases). Trimming took 7 bases from V and 10 from J, leaving 26 bases between them. The CDR3 runs to 17 residues. Per germline, CDR1 SGHTA and CDR2 FQGNSA.

This chain's CDR3 is CASSLDRGSSEKLFF. The CDR3 DNA follows: TGTGCCAGCAGCTTGGACAGGGGGTCTAGTGAAAAACTGTTTTTT. V is TRBV5-4 and J is TRBJ1-4; 8 nucleotides align to TRBD1. The V and J ends lost 0 bases and 7 bases, in that order; junction bases with no gene match: 5. Germline V CDR1 and CDR2: SGHNT, YYREEE (reference sequence). This CDR3 has 15 amino acids.

The CDR3 coding sequence is TGTGCCAGCAGGGGGGGGGATAATGAGCAGTTCTTC. It translates to CASRGGDNEQFF. The V and J genes are TRBV9 and TRBJ2-1, with 7 bases aligning to TRBD2. The germline V gene encodes CDR1 SGDLS and CDR2 YYNGEE. The CDR3 is 12 residues long. The trim removed 5 bases at V and 7 bases at J, leaving 3 bases unmatched.

Written as DNA, the CDR3 is TGTGCCAGCAGTTTACTAGCGGTGAGCTCTGGGGCCAACGTCCTGACTTTC. Its translation is CASSLLAVSSGANVLTF. The chain has TRBV27 and TRBJ2-6; 7 bases agree with TRBD2. Germline CDR1 MNHEY, CDR2 SMNVEV (reference sequence). V was pared by 2 bases and J by 0 bases, with 4 bases of the junction left unmatched. This CDR3 has 17 amino acids.

This clone was counted a few times. The CDR3 loop is CASSLFLNTEAFF. CDR3 coding DNA: TGTGCCAGTAGTCTATTCTTGAACACTGAAGCTTTCTTT. This chain joins TRBV19 and TRBJ1-1; D unresolved. V lost 5 bases and J 0 bases, leaving 7 bases between the germline ends. Germline V lookup: CDR1 LNHDA, CDR2 SQIVND (reference sequence). The CDR3 has 13 residues. Together with reference TRBV19 and TRBJ1-1, the CDR3 gives the full variable domain: DGGITQSPKYLFRKEGQNVTLSCEQNLNHDAMYWYRQDPGQGLRLIYYSQIVNDFQKGDIAEGYSVSREKKESFPLTVTSAQKNPTAFYLCASSLFLNTEAFFGQGTRLTVV.

The V call is TRBV11-1, the J call TRBJ2-1, with D perhaps TRBD1 (6 bases). Trimming left V 2 bases short and J 6 bases short, with 20 bases between. This CDR3 spans 17 amino acids. Per germline, CDR1 SGHAT and CDR2 FQDESV (reference sequence). Here the CDR3 DNA reads TGTGCCAGCAGCTTATTGTCCGGGGACATGGTTGGCAATGAGCAGTTCTTC. Amino acid sequence: CASSLLSGDMVGNEQFF.

The table lists this clone with a few counts. The chain recombines TRBV11-2 with TRBJ1-4, with 7 bases identical to TRBD1. CDR3 size: 13 residues. Trimming cost V 9 bases and J 10 bases; bases outside gene matches: 11. Germline loops: CDR1 SGHAT, CDR2 FQNNGV. The CDR3 DNA reads TGTGCCAGTGGGTTAGGGGGCGCCGGAAAACTGTTTTTT. Translation gives CASGLGGAGKLFF.

The chain is built from TRBV5-6 and TRBJ1-6; 7 positions agree with TRBD1. J lost 6 bases, V lost 1 base, and 4 bases had no gene match. CDR3 length: 15 amino acids. The germline V gene encodes CDR1 SGHDT and CDR2 YYEEEE. The CDR3 DNA follows: TGTGCCAGCAGCTTGATGAGACAGGGTAATTCACCCCTCCACTTT. Translation: CASSLMRQGNSPLHF.

This chain joins TRBV5-6 and TRBJ1-4; 7 bases match TRBD1. V was pared by 4 bases and J by 4 bases, with 4 bases of the junction left unmatched. The CDR3 contains 14 residues. Germline lookup yields CDR1 SGHDT and CDR2 YYEEEE. For the CDR3, the DNA is TGTGCCAGCAGCCCACAGGGGATTAATGAAAAACTGTTTTTT. This sequence encodes CASSPQGINEKLFF. The whole variable domain, filled in from reference TRBV5-6 and TRBJ1-4, reads DAGVTQSPTHLIKTRGQQVTLRCSPKSGHDTVSWYQQALGQGPQFIFQYYEEEERQRGNFPDRFSGHQFPNYSSELNVNALLLGDSALYLCASSPQGINEKLFFGSGTQLSVL.

V usage is TRBV15 and J usage is TRBJ1-1; D is undetermined. There are 13 residues in the CDR3. V gave up 0 bases and J gave up 5 bases, with 7 bases separating them. From germline, CDR1 is LNHNV and CDR2 YYDKDF (reference sequence). CDR3 DNA sequence: TGTGCCACCAGCAGAGAATCGGTAACTGAAGCTTTCTTT. Translating it yields CATSRESVTEAFF.